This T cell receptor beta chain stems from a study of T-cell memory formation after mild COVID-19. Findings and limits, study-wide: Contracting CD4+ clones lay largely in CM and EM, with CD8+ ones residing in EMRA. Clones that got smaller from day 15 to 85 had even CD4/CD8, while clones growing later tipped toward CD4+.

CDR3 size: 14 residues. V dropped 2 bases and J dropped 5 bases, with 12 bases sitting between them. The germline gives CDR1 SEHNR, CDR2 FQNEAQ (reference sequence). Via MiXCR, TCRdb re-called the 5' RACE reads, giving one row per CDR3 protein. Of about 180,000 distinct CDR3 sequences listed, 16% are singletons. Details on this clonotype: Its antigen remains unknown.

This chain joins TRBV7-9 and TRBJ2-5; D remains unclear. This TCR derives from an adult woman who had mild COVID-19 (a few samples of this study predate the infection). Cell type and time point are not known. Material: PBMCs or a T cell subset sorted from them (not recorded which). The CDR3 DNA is TGTGCCAGCAGCTTAAGCTCTGGTTCGGAGACCCAGTACTTC. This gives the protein CASSLSSGSETQYF. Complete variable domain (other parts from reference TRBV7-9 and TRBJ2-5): DTGVSQNPRHKITKRGQNVTFRCDPISEHNRLYWYRQTLGQGPEFLTYFQNEAQLEKSRLLSDRFSAERPKGSFSTLEIQRTEQGDSAMYLCASSLSSGSETQYFGPGTRLLVL.